These T cell receptor beta chains were read from a single sample in a study of blood T cell repertoires in COVID-19. Sequencing was performed with immunoSEQ multiplex PCR; in TCRdb, only in-frame clones are kept and a portion is missing. Seen here are around 94,000 clones, approximately 80% observed once, and the top ten hold 9.8%. Sequencing was performed on peripheral blood. The receptors were sampled from a man aged 55 to 69 with active or convalescent COVID-19. The CDR3 runs from the conserved cysteine through the conserved F or W. A D gene is named only where the DNA matches it firmly. Clone size is stated in some rows and not others, as once, few, many or a class when expanded.

v_call,clone_size,j_call,d_call,cdr3_nt,cdr3_aa
TRBV7-9,few,TRBJ1-4,TRBD1,TGTGCCAGCAGCTTAGGGTTTGGGACAGGGGGTGAAAAACTGTTTTTT,CASSLGFGTGGEKLFF
TRBV15,.,TRBJ2-7,.,TGTGCCACCAGCAACCTGGACAGTAGCTCCTACGAGCAGTACTTC,CATSNLDSSSYEQYF
TRBV5-6,.,TRBJ2-1,.,TGTGCCAGCAGCCTTCACAATGAGCAGTTCTTC,CASSLHNEQFF
TRBV6-2/TRBV6-3,.,TRBJ1-5,TRBD1,TGTGCCAGCAGCCCCCCCCGGGGACAGGGGGCTTTATATCAGCCCCAGCATTTT,CASSPPRGQGALYQPQHF
TRBV4-1,many,TRBJ2-1,.,TGCGCCAGCAGCCAAGATCCGGCTAGCTCCTACAATGAGCAGTTCTTC,CASSQDPASSYNEQFF
TRBV9,.,TRBJ2-2,TRBD1,TGTGCCAGCAGCCCACGGGACAGTGGAGCGGTCGGGGAGCTGTTTTTT,CASSPRDSGAVGELFF
TRBV12-3/TRBV12-4,.,TRBJ2-1,.,TGTGCCAGCAGTTTCCTCGAGCGGAATGAGCAGTTCTTC,CASSFLERNEQFF
TRBV5-4,.,TRBJ1-1,TRBD1,TGTGCCAGCAGCTTGGTGGACAGGGGGCCTAACACTGAAGCTTTCTTT,CASSLVDRGPNTEAFF
TRBV15,.,TRBJ2-2,TRBD2,TGTGCCACCAGCAGAGGGACTAGCGGGAGGGCTAACACCGGGGAGCTGTTTTTT,CATSRGTSGRANTGELFF
TRBV5-1,.,TRBJ2-1,TRBD2,TGCGCCAGCAGCCCTTCGACTAGCGGGGGGTACAATGAGCAGTTCTTC,CASSPSTSGGYNEQFF
TRBV15,.,TRBJ2-3,.,TGTGCCACCAGCAGCCCGAAGGAGCGGACCTTTAGCACAGATACGCAGTATTTT,CATSSPKERTFSTDTQYF
TRBV23-1,.,TRBJ1-5,.,TGCGCCAGCAGTCCGCAGGGCCATAGCAATCAGCCCCAGCATTTT,CASSPQGHSNQPQHF
TRBV2,.,TRBJ1-2,.,TGTGCCAGCAGTGAATCAGGGGTTGGCTATGGCTACACCTTC,CASSESGVGYGYTF
TRBV5-4,.,TRBJ1-5,TRBD1,TGTGCCAGCAGCTCACAGGGGGCGGGCAATCAGCCCCAGCATTTT,CASSSQGAGNQPQHF
TRBV7-2,.,TRBJ2-1,.,TGTGCCAGCAGCTTAGGTTTAGCGTGGAATGAGCAGTTCTTC,CASSLGLAWNEQFF
TRBV7-8,.,TRBJ2-3,TRBD2,TGTGCCAGCAGCTTAGCTGGGACTAGCGGGGGGACAGATACGCAGTATTTT,CASSLAGTSGGTDTQYF
TRBV30,.,TRBJ1-5,.,TGTGCCTGGAATGTGGGGCACAATCAGCCCCAGCATTTT,CAWNVGHNQPQHF
TRBV3-1/TRBV3-2,.,TRBJ2-1,.,TGTGCCAGCAGCCAAGATCTTAAGGTTGGCAGGGAGCAGTTCTTC,CASSQDLKVGREQFF